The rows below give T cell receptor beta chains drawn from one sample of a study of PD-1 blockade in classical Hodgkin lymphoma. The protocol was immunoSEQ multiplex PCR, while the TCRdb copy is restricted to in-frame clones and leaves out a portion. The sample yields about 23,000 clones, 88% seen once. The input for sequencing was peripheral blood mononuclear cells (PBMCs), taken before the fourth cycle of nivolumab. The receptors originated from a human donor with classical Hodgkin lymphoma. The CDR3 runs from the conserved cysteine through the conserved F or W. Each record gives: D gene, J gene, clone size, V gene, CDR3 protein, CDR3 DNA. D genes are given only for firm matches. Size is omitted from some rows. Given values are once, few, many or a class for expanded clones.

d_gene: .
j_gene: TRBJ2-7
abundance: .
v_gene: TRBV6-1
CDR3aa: CASSEASYEQYF
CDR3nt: TGTGCCAGCAGTGAAGCTAGCTACGAGCAGTACTTC

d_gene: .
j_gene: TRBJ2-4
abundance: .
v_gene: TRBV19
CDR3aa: CASSILLSGPSPKNIQYF
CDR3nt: TGTGCCAGTAGTATTCTATTAAGCGGGCCCAGTCCCAAAAACATTCAGTACTTC

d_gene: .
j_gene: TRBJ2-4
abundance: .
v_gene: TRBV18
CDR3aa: CASSRAEAKNIQYF
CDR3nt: TGTGCCAGCTCACGGGCGGAAGCCAAAAACATTCAGTACTTC

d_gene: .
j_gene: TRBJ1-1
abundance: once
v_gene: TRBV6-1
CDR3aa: CASRATGMNTEAFF
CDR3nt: TGTGCCAGCAGGGCTACAGGGATGAACACTGAAGCTTTCTTT

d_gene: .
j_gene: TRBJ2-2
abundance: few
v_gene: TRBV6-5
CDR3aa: CASSSGITNTGELFF
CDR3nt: TGTGCCAGCAGTTCAGGGATAACGAACACCGGGGAGCTGTTTTTT

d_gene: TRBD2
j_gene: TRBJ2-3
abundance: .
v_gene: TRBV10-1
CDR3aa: CASSESTGGTDTQYF
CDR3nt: TGCGCCAGCAGTGAGTCGACGGGGGGAACAGATACGCAGTATTTT

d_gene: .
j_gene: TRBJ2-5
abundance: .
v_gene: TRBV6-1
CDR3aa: CASSESETQYF
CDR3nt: TGTGCCAGCAGTGAATCGGAGACCCAGTACTTC

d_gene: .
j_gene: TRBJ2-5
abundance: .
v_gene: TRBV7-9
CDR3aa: CASSLEQETQYF
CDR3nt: TGTGCCAGCAGCTTGGAGCAAGAGACCCAGTACTTC

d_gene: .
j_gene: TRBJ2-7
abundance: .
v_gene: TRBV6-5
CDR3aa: CASSYRQSYEQYF
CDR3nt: TGTGCCAGCAGTTACCGGCAGTCCTACGAGCAGTACTTC

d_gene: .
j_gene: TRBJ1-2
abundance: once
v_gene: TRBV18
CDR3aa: CASSPPEEQIYGYTF
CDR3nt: TGTGCCAGCTCACCACCGGAGGAGCAAATCTATGGCTACACCTTC

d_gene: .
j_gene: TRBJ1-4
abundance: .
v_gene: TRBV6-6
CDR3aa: CASSYSSAATNEKLFF
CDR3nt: TGTGCCAGCAGTTACTCTTCAGCCGCAACTAATGAAAAACTGTTTTTT

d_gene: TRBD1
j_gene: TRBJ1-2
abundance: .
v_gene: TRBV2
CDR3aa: CASSDDRVHGYTF
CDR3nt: TGTGCCAGCAGTGACGACAGGGTACACGGCTACACCTTC

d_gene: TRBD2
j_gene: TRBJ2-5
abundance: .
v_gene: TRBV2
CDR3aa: CASSYSGGETQYF
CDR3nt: TGTGCCAGCAGTTATAGCGGGGGTGAGACCCAGTACTTC

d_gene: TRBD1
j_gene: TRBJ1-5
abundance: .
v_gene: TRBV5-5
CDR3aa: CASSLVPQGALQPQHF
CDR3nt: TGTGCCAGCAGCTTGGTCCCACAGGGGGCGCTTCAGCCCCAGCATTTT

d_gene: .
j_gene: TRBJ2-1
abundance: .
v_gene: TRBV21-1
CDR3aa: CASSTQGAPSYNEQFF
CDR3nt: TGTGCCAGCAGCACACAGGGGGCCCCCTCCTACAATGAGCAGTTCTTC

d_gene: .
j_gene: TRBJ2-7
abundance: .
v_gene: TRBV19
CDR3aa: CASSYGAGYYEQYF
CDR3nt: TGTGCCAGTAGTTATGGGGCGGGGTACTACGAGCAGTACTTC

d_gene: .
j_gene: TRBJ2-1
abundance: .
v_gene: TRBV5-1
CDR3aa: CASSLSGVSGYNEQFF
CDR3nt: TGCGCCAGCAGCTTGTCGGGGGTTAGCGGCTACAATGAGCAGTTCTTC

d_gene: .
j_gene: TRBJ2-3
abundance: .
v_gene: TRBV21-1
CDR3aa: CASRARQGSSTDTQYF
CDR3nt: TGTGCCAGCAGAGCCCGACAGGGTTCTAGCACAGATACGCAGTATTTT

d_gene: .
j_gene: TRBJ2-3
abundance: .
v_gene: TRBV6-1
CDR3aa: CASSAAATDTQYF
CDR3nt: TGTGCCAGCTCCGCCGCAGCGACAGATACGCAGTATTTT

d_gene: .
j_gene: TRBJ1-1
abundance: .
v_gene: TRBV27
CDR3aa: CASSPNDRLGFVTEAFF
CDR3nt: TGTGCCAGCAGCCCCAACGACAGGTTGGGGTTTGTCACTGAAGCTTTCTTT

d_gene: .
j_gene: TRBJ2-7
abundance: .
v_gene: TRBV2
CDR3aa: CASSEGGQTAYEQYF
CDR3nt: TGTGCCAGCAGTGAGGGGGGACAGACCGCCTACGAGCAGTACTTC

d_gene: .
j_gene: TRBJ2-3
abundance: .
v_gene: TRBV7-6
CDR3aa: CASSLGLITDTQYF
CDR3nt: TGTGCCAGCAGCTTAGGCCTAATAACAGATACGCAGTATTTT

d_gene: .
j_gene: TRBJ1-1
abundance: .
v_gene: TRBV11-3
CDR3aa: CASSLVGGEAFF
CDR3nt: TGTGCCAGCAGCTTAGTGGGCGGCGAGGCTTTCTTT

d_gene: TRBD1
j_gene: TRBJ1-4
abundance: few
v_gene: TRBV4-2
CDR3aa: CASSQLDRDGGKLFF
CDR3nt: TGTGCCAGCAGCCAATTGGACAGGGACGGTGGAAAACTGTTTTTT

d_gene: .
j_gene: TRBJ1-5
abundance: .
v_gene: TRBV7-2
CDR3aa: CASSSRGQGSNQPQHF
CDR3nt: TGTGCCAGCAGCTCCCGAGGGCAGGGTAGCAATCAGCCCCAGCATTTT

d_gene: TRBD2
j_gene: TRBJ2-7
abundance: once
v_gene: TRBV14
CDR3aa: CASSQPRTSGYEQYF
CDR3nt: TGTGCCAGCAGCCAACCAAGGACTAGCGGCTACGAGCAGTACTTC

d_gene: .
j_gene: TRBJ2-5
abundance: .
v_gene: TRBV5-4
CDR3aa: CASSLELQETQYF
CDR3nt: TGTGCCAGCAGCTTGGAACTGCAAGAGACCCAGTACTTC

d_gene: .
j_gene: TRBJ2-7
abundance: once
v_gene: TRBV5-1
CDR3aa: CASSLVSLYEQYF
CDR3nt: TGCGCCAGCAGCTTGGTGTCCCTGTACGAGCAGTACTTC

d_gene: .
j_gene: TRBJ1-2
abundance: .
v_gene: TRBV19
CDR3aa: CASSPTQTMGYTF
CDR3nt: TGTGCCAGTAGTCCGACCCAGACCATGGGCTACACCTTC

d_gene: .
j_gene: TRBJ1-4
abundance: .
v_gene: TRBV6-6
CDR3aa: CASSRNAALNEKLFF
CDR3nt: TGTGCCAGCAGCCGCAATGCGGCGCTGAATGAAAAACTGTTTTTT

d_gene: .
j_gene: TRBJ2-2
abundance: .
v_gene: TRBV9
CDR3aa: CASSLSRIADTGELFF
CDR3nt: TGTGCCAGCAGCCTCAGCCGGATCGCGGACACCGGGGAGCTGTTTTTT

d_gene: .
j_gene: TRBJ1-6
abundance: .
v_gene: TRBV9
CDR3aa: CASSVIENGSPLHF
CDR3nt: TGTGCCAGCAGCGTAATTGAGAATGGATCACCCCTCCACTTT

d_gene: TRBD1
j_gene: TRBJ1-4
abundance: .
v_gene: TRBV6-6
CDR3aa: CASSPRDRENNEKLFF
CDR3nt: TGTGCCAGCAGCCCCCGGGACAGGGAAAATAATGAAAAACTGTTTTTT

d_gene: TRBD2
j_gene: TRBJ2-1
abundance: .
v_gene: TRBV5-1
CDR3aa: CASSPGTSAPNEQFF
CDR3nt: TGCGCCAGCAGCCCCGGGACTAGCGCACCCAATGAGCAGTTCTTC

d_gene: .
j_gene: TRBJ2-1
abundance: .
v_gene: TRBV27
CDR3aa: CASSLLSGYNEQFF
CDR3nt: TGTGCCAGCAGTTTACTTTCAGGTTACAATGAGCAGTTCTTC

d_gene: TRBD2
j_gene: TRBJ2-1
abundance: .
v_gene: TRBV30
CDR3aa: CASGLAVYNEQFF
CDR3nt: TGTGCCTCGGGACTAGCGGTTTACAATGAGCAGTTCTTC

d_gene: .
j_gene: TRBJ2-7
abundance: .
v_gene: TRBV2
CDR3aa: CASKEGTGTSEQYF
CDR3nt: TGTGCCAGCAAGGAGGGAACAGGTACCTCCGAGCAGTACTTC

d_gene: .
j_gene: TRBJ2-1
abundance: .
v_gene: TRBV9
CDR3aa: CASSGPSVGEQFF
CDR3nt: TGTGCCAGCAGCGGGCCCAGCGTTGGAGAGCAGTTCTTC

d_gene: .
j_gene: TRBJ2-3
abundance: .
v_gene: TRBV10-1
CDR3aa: CASSDRADTQYF
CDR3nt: TGCGCCAGCAGTGACCGTGCAGATACGCAGTATTTT

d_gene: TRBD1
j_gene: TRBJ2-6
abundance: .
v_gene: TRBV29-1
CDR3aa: CSVGRDREVGANVLTF
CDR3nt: TGCAGCGTTGGACGGGACAGGGAGGTTGGGGCCAACGTCCTGACTTTC

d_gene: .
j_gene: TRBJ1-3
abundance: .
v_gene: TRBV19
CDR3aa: CASSIAGYSGNTIYF
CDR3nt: TGTGCCAGTAGTATAGCTGGTTACTCTGGAAACACCATATATTTT

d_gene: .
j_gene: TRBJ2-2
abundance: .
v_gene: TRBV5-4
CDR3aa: CASYGQPANTGELFF
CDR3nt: TGTGCCAGTTATGGACAACCCGCGAACACCGGGGAGCTGTTTTTT

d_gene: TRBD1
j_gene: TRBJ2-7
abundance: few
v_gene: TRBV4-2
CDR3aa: CASSQVLGTGGYQQYF
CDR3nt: TGTGCCAGCAGCCAAGTTTTGGGGACAGGGGGCTACCAGCAGTACTTC

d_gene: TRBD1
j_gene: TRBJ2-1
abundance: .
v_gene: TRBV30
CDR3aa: CALDRATYNEQFF
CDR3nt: TGTGCCTTAGACAGGGCCACCTACAATGAGCAGTTCTTC

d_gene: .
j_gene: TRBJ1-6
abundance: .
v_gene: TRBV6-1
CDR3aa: CASSDDRINSPLHF
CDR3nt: TGTGCCAGCAGCGATGACAGAATAAATTCACCCCTCCACTTT

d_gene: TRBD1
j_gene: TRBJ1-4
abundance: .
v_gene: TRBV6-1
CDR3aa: CASSERQGRTNEKLFF
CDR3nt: TGTGCCAGCAGTGAGCGACAGGGGAGGACTAATGAAAAACTGTTTTTT

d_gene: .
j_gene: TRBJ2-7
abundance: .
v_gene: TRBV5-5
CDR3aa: CASSRDVSLEQYF
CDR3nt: TGTGCCAGCAGCCGTGATGTTTCCCTCGAGCAGTACTTC

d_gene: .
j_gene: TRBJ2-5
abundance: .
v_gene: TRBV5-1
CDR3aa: CASSLNGGPKVTQYF
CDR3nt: TGCGCCAGCAGCTTGAATGGGGGCCCCAAGGTTACCCAGTACTTC

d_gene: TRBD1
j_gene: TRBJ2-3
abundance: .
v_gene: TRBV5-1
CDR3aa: CASRTGGADTQYF
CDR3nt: TGCGCCAGCAGGACAGGGGGCGCAGATACGCAGTATTTT

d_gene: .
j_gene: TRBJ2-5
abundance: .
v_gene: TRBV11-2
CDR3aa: CASSLDRGIQETQYF
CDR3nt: TGTGCCAGCAGCTTAGACAGGGGAATACAAGAGACCCAGTACTTC

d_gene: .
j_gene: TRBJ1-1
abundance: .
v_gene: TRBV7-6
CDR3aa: CASSRGAGVNTEAFF
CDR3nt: TGTGCCAGCAGCCGGGGGGCAGGGGTGAACACTGAAGCTTTCTTT

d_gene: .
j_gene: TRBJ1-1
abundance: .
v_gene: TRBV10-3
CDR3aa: CAISDVGAKAEAFF
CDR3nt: TGTGCCATCAGTGATGTCGGGGCGAAGGCTGAAGCTTTCTTT

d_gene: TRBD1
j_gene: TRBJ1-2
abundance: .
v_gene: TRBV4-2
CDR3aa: CASSQDGTGGSGYTF
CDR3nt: TGTGCCAGCAGCCAAGATGGGACAGGGGGCTCTGGCTACACCTTC

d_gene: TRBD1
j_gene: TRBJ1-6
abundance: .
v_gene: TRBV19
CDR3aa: CASTEGQGGSPLHF
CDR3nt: TGTGCCAGTACTGAAGGACAGGGAGGTTCACCCCTCCACTTT

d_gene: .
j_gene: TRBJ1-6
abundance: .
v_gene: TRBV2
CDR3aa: CASSEIVYNSPLHF
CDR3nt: TGTGCCAGCAGTGAAATAGTCTATAATTCACCCCTCCACTTT

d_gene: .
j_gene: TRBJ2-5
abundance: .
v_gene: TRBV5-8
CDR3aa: CASSHYRAPLDF
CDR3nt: TGTGCCAGCAGTCACTACAGGGCACCCTTGGACTTC

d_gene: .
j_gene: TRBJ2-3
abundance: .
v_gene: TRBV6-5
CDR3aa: CASRDLDTDTQYF
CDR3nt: TGTGCCAGCAGGGACCTCGACACAGATACGCAGTATTTT

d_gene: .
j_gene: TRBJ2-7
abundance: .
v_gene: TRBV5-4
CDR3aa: CASSLAQGYEQYF
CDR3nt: TGTGCCAGCAGCTTGGCCCAGGGCTACGAGCAGTACTTC

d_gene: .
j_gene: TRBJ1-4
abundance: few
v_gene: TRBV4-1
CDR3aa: CASSGGRNEKLFF
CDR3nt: TGCGCCAGCAGCGGCGGACGTAATGAAAAACTGTTTTTT